This T cell receptor beta chain was sequenced during a study of blood T cells in healthy people across ages. Study summary: T cells yielded about one barcoded beta molecule per two cells through template switching.

The CDR3 totals 15 residues. Trimming removed 5 bases at V and 11 bases at J, with 24 bases between. The germline V gene encodes CDR1 LGHDT and CDR2 YNNKEL (reference sequence). Primed by a sample-barcoded 5' primer and a J-beta primer mix, a second PCR proceeded for 7 to 11 cycles. From the 5' RACE reads, TCRdb called clonotypes with MiXCR, one entry per CDR3 protein. The data show approximately 1,700,000 distinct CDR3 sequences, more than 35% seen once. Every donor contributed roughly 10 milliliters of peripheral blood by blood draw. The TCR comes from a human donor in good health. The sample taken for sequencing was blood. V usage is TRBV3-1 and J usage is TRBJ2-5; D remains ambiguous. The CDR3 DNA reads as TGTGCCAGCAGCATGGCGTGGGCTTCCAACTACCAGCAGTACTTC. This sequence encodes CASSMAWASNYQQYF.